This T cell receptor beta chain emerged from a study of blood T cell repertoires in COVID-19. Germline-derived CDR1 and CDR2 are ENHRY and SYGVKD. Unmatched junction bases numbered 4, after V lost 0 bases and J lost 4 bases. The length of the CDR3 is 17 residues. Produced via immunoSEQ multiplex PCR; TCRdb's table is partial and in-frame only. The repertoire has 100,000 or so clones, 80% to 90% of them found once; the top ten carry approximately 10%. The specimen was peripheral blood. This sequence was found in a woman between 65 and 79 years old with acute or convalescent COVID-19. V is TRBV10-3 and J is TRBJ2-3; 13 nucleotides align to TRBD2. The CDR3 region is CAISESGTSGTADTQYF. CDR3 DNA: TGTGCCATCAGTGAGTCGGGGACTAGCGGGACAGCAGATACGCAGTATTTT.